There are a few counts of the clone carrying this T cell receptor (beta chain). What it recognizes is unknown. The data are from a study of Graves' ophthalmopathy and Graves' hyperthyroidism. Study-level information: Hyperthyroidism was classified as stable if no ophthalmopathy occurred within 18 months of follow-up. Study results and caveats: In blood, most expanded thyroid clonotypes above 0.001 frequency were also detected.

CDR1 and CDR2 from the germline V gene are SGDLS and YYNGEE. V was clipped by 5 bases and J by 3 bases, with 18 bases between them. This CDR3 region has 15 residues. RNA transcripts were the source from which TCR beta CDR3 regions were amplified. The first-round RT-PCR employed HTBI primers together with the Qiagen OneStep RT-PCR kit. A multiplex PCR was then performed as the second round. Using its own MiXCR run on the multiplex PCR reads, TCRdb lists one record per CDR3 protein. The data contain approximately 1.2 million distinct CDR3 sequences, 35% to 45% of them singletons. The authors enrolled newly diagnosed hyperthyroidism patients aged 18 to 65 with under 2 months' duration.

The chain links TRBV9 to TRBJ2-7; D tentatively fits TRBD1 or TRBD2 (5 bases each). Sequencing input: peripheral blood or thyroid tissue (not recorded which). The receptor was derived from an adult man with Graves' hyperthyroidism. This chain's CDR3 is CASSESWGTGYEQYF. The CDR3 nucleotides read TGTGCCAGCAGTGAAAGTTGGGGGACCGGCTACGAGCAGTACTTC.